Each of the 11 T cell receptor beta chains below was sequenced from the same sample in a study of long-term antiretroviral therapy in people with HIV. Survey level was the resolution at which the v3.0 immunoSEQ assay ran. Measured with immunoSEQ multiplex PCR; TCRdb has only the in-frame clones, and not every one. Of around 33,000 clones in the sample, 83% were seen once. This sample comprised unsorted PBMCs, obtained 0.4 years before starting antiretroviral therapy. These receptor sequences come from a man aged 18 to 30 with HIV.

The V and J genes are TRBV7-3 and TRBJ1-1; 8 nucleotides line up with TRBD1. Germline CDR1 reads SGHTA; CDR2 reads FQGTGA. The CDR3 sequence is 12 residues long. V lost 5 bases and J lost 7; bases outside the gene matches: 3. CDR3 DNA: TGTGCCAGCAGCCCCGGACAGGGTGAAGCTTTCTTT. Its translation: CASSPGQGEAFF.

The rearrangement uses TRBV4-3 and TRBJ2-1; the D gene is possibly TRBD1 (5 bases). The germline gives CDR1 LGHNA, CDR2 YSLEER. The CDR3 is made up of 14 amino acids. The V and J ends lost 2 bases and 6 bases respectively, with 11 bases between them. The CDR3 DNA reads TGCGCCAGCAGCCAAACAGGCGCAGGCAATGAGCAGTTCTTC. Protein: CASSQTGAGNEQFF.

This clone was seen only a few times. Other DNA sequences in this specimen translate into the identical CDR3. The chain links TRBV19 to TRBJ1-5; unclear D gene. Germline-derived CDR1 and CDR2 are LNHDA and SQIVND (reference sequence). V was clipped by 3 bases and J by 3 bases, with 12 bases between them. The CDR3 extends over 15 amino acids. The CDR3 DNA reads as TGTGCCAGTAGTATCCTGGACGGGAACAATCAGCCCCAGCATTTT. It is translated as CASSILDGNNQPQHF.

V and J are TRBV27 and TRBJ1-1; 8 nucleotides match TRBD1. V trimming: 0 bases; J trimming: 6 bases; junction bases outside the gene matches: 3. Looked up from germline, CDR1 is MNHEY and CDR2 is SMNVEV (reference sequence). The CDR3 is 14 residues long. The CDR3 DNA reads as TGTGCCAGCAGTTTATCGGCAGGGGGCTCTGAAGCTTTCTTT. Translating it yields CASSLSAGGSEAFF.

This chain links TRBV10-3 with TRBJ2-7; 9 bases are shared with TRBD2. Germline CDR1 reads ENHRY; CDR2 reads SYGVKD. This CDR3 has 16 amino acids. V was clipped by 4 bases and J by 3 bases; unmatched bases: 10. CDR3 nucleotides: TGTGCCATCAGTGGTCTTGGGCGGGAGGGCCACTACGAGCAGTACTTC. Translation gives CAISGLGREGHYEQYF.

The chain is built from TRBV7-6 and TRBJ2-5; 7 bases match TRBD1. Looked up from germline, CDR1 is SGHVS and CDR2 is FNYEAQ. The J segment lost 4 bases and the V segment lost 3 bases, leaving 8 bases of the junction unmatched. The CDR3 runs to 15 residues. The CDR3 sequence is CASSFDPDRAETQYF. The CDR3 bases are TGTGCCAGCAGCTTCGACCCCGACAGGGCAGAGACCCAGTACTTC.

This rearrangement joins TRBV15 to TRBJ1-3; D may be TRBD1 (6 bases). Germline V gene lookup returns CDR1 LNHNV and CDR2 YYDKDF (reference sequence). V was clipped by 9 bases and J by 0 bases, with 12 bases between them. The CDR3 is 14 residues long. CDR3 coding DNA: TGTGCCACTTGGGACACCAGCTCTGGAAACACCATATATTTT. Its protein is CATWDTSSGNTIYF.

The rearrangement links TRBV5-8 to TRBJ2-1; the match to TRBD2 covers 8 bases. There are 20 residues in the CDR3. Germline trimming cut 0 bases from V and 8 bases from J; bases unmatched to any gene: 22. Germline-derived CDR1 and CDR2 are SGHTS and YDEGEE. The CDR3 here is CASSLDPGGLWGPLDHEQFF. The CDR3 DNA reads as TGTGCCAGCAGCTTGGATCCGGGGGGGTTATGGGGACCCCTGGACCATGAGCAGTTCTTC.

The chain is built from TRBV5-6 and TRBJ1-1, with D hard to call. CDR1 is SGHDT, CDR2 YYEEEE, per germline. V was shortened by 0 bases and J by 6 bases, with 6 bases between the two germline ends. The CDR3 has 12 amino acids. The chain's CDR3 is CASSLGDAEAFF. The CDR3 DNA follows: TGTGCCAGCAGCTTGGGGGATGCTGAAGCTTTCTTT.

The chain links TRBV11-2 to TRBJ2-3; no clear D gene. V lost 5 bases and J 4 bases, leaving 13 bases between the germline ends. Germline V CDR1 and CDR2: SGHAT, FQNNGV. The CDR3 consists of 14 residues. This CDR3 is CASSIGPRPDTQYF. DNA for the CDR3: TGTGCCAGCAGCATCGGACCTCGACCAGATACGCAGTATTTT.

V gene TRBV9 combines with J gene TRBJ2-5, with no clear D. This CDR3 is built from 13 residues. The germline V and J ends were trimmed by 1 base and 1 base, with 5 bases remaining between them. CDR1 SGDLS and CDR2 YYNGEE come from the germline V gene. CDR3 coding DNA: TGTGCCAGCAGCGTAACCACCCAAGAGACCCAGTACTTC. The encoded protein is CASSVTTQETQYF.